The 11 T cell receptor beta chains presented below share a single source sample, sequenced in a study of T cell responses to AZD1222 COVID-19 vaccine. The table came from immunoSEQ multiplex PCR; TCRdb's copy has only in-frame clones and leaves some out. The sample contains under 130,000 clones, 82% of which appear only once. The sequencing here drew on peripheral blood, taken on day 0 of AZD1222 vaccination. The receptors here all came from an adult in good health.

Only one count was recorded for this clone. The rearrangement joins TRBV5-1 to TRBJ2-2; 7 nucleotides match TRBD1. CDR1 SGHRS and CDR2 YFSETQ come from the germline V gene. The CDR3 totals 16 residues. J lost 1 base, V lost 1 base, and 4 bases had no gene match. CDR3 nucleotides: TGCGCCAGCAGCTTGTTGACAGGGATGAACACCGGGGAGCTGTTTTTT. Translated, it gives CASSLLTGMNTGELFF.

The V call is TRBV3-1 (or the pseudogene TRBV3-2), the J call TRBJ1-1; D gene ambiguous. The V and J ends lost 0 bases and 4 bases respectively, with 12 bases between them. The CDR3 has 15 residues. In germline, CDR1 is LGHDT, CDR2 YNNKEL (reference sequence). This chain's CDR3 is CASSQDLGVATEAFF. The CDR3 DNA reads TGTGCCAGCAGCCAAGATCTCGGCGTCGCCACTGAAGCTTTCTTT.

The V gene is TRBV7-2, the J gene TRBJ2-7, with a possible D match to TRBD1 (6 bases). There are 12 residues in the CDR3. Trimming shortened V by 7 bases and J by 4 bases, and 11 bases separated the two germline ends. Germline V gene data show CDR1 as SGHTA and CDR2 as FQGNSA. CDR3 protein: CASTKQGYEQYF. CDR3 DNA: TGTGCCAGCACCAAACAGGGTTACGAGCAGTACTTC.

The rearrangement uses TRBV27 and TRBJ2-5; 7 positions agree with TRBD1. Germline V gene sequence: CDR1 MNHEY, CDR2 SMNVEV (reference sequence). This CDR3 region has 14 residues. The V and J ends lost 5 bases and 1 base, in that order; junction bases with no gene match: 4. As DNA, the CDR3 is TGTGCCAGCAGTAAAGGGGGCGTCCAAGAGACCCAGTACTTC. This gives the protein CASSKGGVQETQYF.

This clone was seen a handful of times. The chain is built from TRBV19 and TRBJ2-3, with TRBD2 matching over 7 bases. CDR1 and CDR2 (germline): LNHDA, SQIVND (reference sequence). With V trimmed by 7 bases and J by 0 bases, 4 bases remained unmatched. The CDR3 contains 14 residues. The CDR3: CASTGGASTDTQYF. DNA of the CDR3: TGTGCCAGTACGGGGGGAGCTAGCACAGATACGCAGTATTTT.

This clone was seen only once. The chain recombines TRBV29-1 with TRBJ1-1; D gene unclear. The V gene's germline CDR1 is SQVTM and CDR2 ANQGSEA. V was trimmed by 8 bases and J by 5 bases, leaving 9 bases between them. This CDR3 spans 10 amino acids. The CDR3 region is CSSVRTEAFF. As DNA, the CDR3 is TGCAGCTCTGTACGGACTGAAGCTTTCTTT.

The J gene is TRBJ1-2, the V gene TRBV27; no reliable D call. The V and J ends lost 7 bases and 0 bases respectively, with 15 bases between them. Looked up from germline, CDR1 is MNHEY and CDR2 is SMNVEV (reference sequence). The CDR3 length is 15 residues. CDR3 loop: CASKYLGRANYGYTF. In nucleotides, the CDR3 is TGTGCCAGCAAGTACCTAGGGAGGGCTAACTATGGCTACACCTTC.

This chain connects TRBV7-2 to TRBJ1-5; the match to TRBD1 covers 7 bases. CDR3 length equals 14 residues. Per the germline V gene, CDR1 is SGHTA and CDR2 is FQGNSA. Unmatched junction bases numbered 2, after V lost 4 bases and J lost 2 bases. The CDR3 is CASSYRGGNQPQHF. CDR3 nucleotides: TGTGCCAGCAGCTACAGGGGTGGCAATCAGCCCCAGCATTTT.

The J gene is TRBJ1-1, the V gene TRBV5-1; D is possibly TRBD1 (5 bases). Germline-derived CDR1 and CDR2 are SGHRS and YFSETQ. Trimming removed 4 bases at V and 5 bases at J, with 15 bases between. There are 14 residues in the CDR3. The CDR3 is CASSTRDRGTEAFF. In nucleotides, the CDR3 is TGCGCCAGCAGCACCCGGGACCGCGGGACTGAAGCTTTCTTT.

The chain is built from TRBV6-2 or TRBV6-3 and TRBJ2-1; TRBD1 might be the D (6 bases). Germline V gives CDR1 MNHEY, CDR2 SVGEGT. The CDR3 has 16 residues. V lost 2 bases and J lost 14, with 25 bases in between. The CDR3 DNA reads TGTGCCAGCAGTTACCCCCCGGCAGGGGTACCCACGAGCAAGTTCTTC. Its protein product is CASSYPPAGVPTSKFF.

The chain links TRBV7-9 to TRBJ2-3; D unresolved. Germline CDR1 is SEHNR and CDR2 is FQNEAQ (reference sequence). CDR3 length equals 15 residues. Trimming shortened V by 5 bases and J by 1 base, and 13 bases separated the two germline ends. The CDR3 DNA sequence: TGTGCCAGCAGCCGTACGACCGTGGGCACAGATACGCAGTATTTT. Translation: CASSRTTVGTDTQYF. Filled out from reference TRBV7-9 and TRBJ2-3, the complete variable domain reads DTGVSQNPRHKITKRGQNVTFRCDPISEHNRLYWYRQTLGQGPEFLTYFQNEAQLEKSRLLSDRFSAERPKGSFSTLEIQRTEQGDSAMYLCASSRTTVGTDTQYFGPGTRLTVL.